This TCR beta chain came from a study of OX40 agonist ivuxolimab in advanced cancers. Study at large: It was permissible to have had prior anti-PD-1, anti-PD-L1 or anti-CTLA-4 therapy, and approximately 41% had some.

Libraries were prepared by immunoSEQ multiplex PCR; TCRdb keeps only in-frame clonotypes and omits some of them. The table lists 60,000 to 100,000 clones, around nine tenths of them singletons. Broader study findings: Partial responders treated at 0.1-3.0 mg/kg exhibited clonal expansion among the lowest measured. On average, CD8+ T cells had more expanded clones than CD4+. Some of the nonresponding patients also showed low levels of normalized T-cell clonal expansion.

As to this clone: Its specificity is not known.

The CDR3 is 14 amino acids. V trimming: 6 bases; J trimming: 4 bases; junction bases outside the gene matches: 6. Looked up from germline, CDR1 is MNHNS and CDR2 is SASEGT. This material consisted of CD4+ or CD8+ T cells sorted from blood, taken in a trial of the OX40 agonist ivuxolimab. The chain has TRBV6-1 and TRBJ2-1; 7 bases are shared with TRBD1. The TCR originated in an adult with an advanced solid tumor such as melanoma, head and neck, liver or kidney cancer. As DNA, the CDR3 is TGTGCCAGCAGGAAGGGGGCGCAGTACAATGAGCAGTTCTTC. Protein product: CASRKGAQYNEQFF.